This T cell receptor (beta chain) came from a study of blood T cells in healthy people across ages. Study results and limitations: Roughly linear declines in TCR beta diversity per million T cells occurred with age.

This clonotype came up a few times. As yet, its antigen is unknown. Combining a sample-barcoded 5' primer with a J-beta primer mix, a second PCR ran for roughly 7 to 12 cycles. Sequencing yielded, for each sample, at least 3 million paired-end reads carrying CDR3. TCRdb passed the 5' RACE reads through MiXCR, listing each CDR3 protein once. Found here are approximately 350,000 distinct CDR3 sequences, about 49% of them singletons; the top ten hold 45% to 60%. Every donor contributed roughly 10 milliliters of peripheral blood by blood draw. The sample was blood. The sequence was obtained from a man aged 60-69 years in good health.

The chain's CDR3 is CASSLSPRPLAGELFF. The CDR3 nucleotides read TGTGCCAGCAGCCTCTCTCCTAGGCCTCTTGCCGGGGAGCTGTTTTTT. The J gene is TRBJ2-2, the V gene TRBV7-2; D remains unclear. Trimming pared 5 bases from V and 6 bases from J, leaving 19 bases between. The CDR3 totals 16 residues. Germline values: CDR1 SGHTA, CDR2 FQGNSA.